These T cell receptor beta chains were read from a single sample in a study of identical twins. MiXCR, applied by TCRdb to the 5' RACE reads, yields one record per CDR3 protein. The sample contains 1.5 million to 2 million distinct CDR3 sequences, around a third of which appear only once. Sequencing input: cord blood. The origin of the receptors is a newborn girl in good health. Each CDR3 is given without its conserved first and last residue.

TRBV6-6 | ASSYSGQGFYGYT
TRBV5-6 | ASSLTTSGGYSYEQY
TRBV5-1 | ASSARTSHCNEQY
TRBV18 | ASSPDRSNQPQH
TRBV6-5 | ASSYTSLAGSSYNEQF
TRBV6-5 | ASSYAQPYNSPLH
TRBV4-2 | ASWGTNYGYT
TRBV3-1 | ASSQEEILVQGHNEQF
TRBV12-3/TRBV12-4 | ASTEGYYQETQY
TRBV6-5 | ASSYAGTNYNEQF
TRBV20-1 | SARPAGGRSEQF
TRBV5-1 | ASRTIGGETQY
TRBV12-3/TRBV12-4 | ASSWTSGGAGYEQY
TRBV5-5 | ASSLEGQRGYGYT
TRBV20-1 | SGLGKRFYNEQF
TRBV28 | ASSTPWGADTQY
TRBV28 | ASSFSTGRANSPLH
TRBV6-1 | ASSHGQGINEKLF
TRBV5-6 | ASSFDPGVDIQY
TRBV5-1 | ASSSAAGQGVTDTQY
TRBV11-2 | ASSTLRGYSSYEQY
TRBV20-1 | SARSGARTSGTDTQY
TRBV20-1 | SALGLAVYNEQY
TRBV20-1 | SARDSTFLAKNIQY
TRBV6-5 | ASSYPCSPYNEQF
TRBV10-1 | ASSAFARVGGTDTQY
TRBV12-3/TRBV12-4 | ASSLDRKMNTEAF
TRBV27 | ASTSRPLNTGELF
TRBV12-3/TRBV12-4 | ASSPSREETQY
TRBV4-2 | ASSQKDGYT
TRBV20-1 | SAVSGGASDTQY
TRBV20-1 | SARTPGTGRTDTQY
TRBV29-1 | SADNYNEQF
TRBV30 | AWSVVSTDTQY
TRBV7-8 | ASSLERPSYNEQF
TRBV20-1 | SARGRQGNQPQH
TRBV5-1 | ASSLLSGKLF
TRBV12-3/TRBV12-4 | ASNRDGGRGGDTQY
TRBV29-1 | SFRWGAYEQY
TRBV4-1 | ASSHSGTSGSDGQF
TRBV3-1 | ASSQGVGGTDTQY
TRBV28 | ASRPPSGRANSSYNEQF
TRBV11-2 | ASSLDLTWVSSSYEQY